This section outlines one TCR beta chain sequence together with its context. What this receptor recognizes is not known. The sample holds no much larger clone one base away, and base qualities are not on file. The sample comes from a study of tissue T cells after allogeneic stem cell transplantation (dated by TCRdb to between 2021 and 2023). Regarding the research as a whole: When multiple samples of a tissue existed, pathologist review of H&E sections prioritized samples with histologically apparent lymphocytes for sequencing. The human arm was conducted as a prospective observational study, and neither blinding nor randomization was performed. TCR beta repertoires were profiled across many tissues obtained from research autopsies of patients with and without GVHD, as well as in mouse models of GVHD. Findings and caveats that apply to the study as a whole: Within patients, how anatomically similar the tissues were was a key factor in shaping TCR repertoire composition, regardless of disease or transplant status. No blood samples were available from the non-GVHD comparator patients. Not many T cell clones showed up in more than one patient, yet clustering based on motifs uncovered repertoire signatures that were shared across patients in a tissue-specific way. A small and clinically heterogeneous patient cohort was studied, and sampling depth was acknowledged as a limitation. Which tissue TCRs were alloreactive or antigen-specific was not determined in the study, and some of the clones might have been host cells that persisted. In both patients and mice, only a limited portion of the TCR repertoire detected in tissues was captured by blood and spleen T cells.

What the time point label conveys for this sample: human tissue collected at research (rapid) autopsy. Three non-HCT comparator patients with other cancers, who had at least five GI tract samples and no known GI disease at death, were retrospectively selected. After a median post-mortem interval of roughly 9.3 hours, autopsy tissues were collected, including GI sites from esophagus to rectum, liver, skin, and lymphoid organs such as spleen. Autopsy specimens were bisected, with one portion flash-frozen in liquid nitrogen and the rest formalin-fixed; GI outer muscle layers were removed. Genomic DNA was extracted from frozen tissues using the Mag-Bind Blood & Tissue DNA HDQ 96 Kit on a Chemagic 360 or the DNeasy Blood & Tissue Kit. Extracted DNA was further purified with the Genomic DNA Clean & Concentrator-25 kit because of concern about red blood cell contamination. Library preparation used the immunoSEQ multiplex PCR assay. Adaptive Biotechnologies performed the TCRbeta CDR3 sequencing at survey depth and reported CDR3 sequences, V/J genes, productive frequency and template counts. Amplification of TCR beta CDR3 regions was performed from genomic DNA rather than from RNA. The authors' analysis ran thus. Jensen-Shannon divergence was used to quantify pairwise repertoire overlap between tissues, with a value of 1 indicating complete divergence and a value of 0 indicating identical repertoires. Tissues were clustered by single-linkage agglomerative hierarchical clustering of pairwise JSD values and displayed as dendrograms. GLIPH2 was applied to all patient samples using simulation_depth 1000, kmer_min_depth 3, and cdr3_length_cutoff 8, and only groups with more than two unique CDR3s were retained. In a standardized tissue-overlap score, Jaccard GLIPH-group overlap across patients was extrapolated to a standard repertoire size of 1000 clones. Associations of diversity with clinical or experimental variables used linear mixed-effect models with tissue fixed effects and individual random effects. Entries here come from immuneACCESS through TCRdb and include only in-frame sequences with V and J called. Some clones fail to appear in such tables; in the studies checked, an unresolved V gene covers under half of the shortfall, and the cause of the remainder is unknown. The D gene and trimming were derived from the DNA, and the V and J assignments and clone size from that table. Counted in this sample were about 5,100 clones; nearly 70% of them appeared once. The ten largest clonotypes hold about 8% of the sample.

Sequenced material: tissue from the colon, taken at autopsy. This clonotype was sampled from a female donor of 60 years or more with lung cancer.

This receptor carries the CDR3 CAWSVESQPQHF. The sequence in DNA is TGTGCCTGGAGTGTGGAGAGTCAGCCCCAGCATTTT. This chain joins TRBV30 to TRBJ1-5; the D gene identity is not certain. The germline V gene encodes CDR1 GTSNPN and CDR2 SVGIG (reference sequence). Trimming takes 0 bases from V and 6 bases from J, and the germline ends sit 6 bases apart. From cysteine to phenylalanine, the CDR3 is 12 amino acids long. CDR3 DNA is the only sequence kept; it has 36 bases, read in frame from the first base. The entire variable domain, with the stretches around the CDR3 drawn from the reference TRBV30 and TRBJ1-5 proteins, is SQTIHQWPATLVQPVGSPLSLECTVEGTSNPNLYWYRQAAGRGLQLLFYSVGIGQISSEVPQNLSASRPQDRQFILSSKKLLLSDSGFYLCAWSVESQPQHFGDGTRLSIL.